Listed below are T cell receptor beta chains from one sample, sequenced in a study of response to subunit inactivated influenza vaccine. TCRdb re-called the RT-PCR reads with MiXCR, one entry per CDR3 protein. Of approximately 530,000 distinct CDR3 sequences listed, under 9% are singletons. The sample here was PBMCs from blood, taken around 25 months after vaccination. Every receptor here comes from a man aged 50-75 years who received an inactivated influenza vaccine. Each CDR3 is given with its conserved first and last residue. A D gene is named only where the DNA matches it firmly. Expanded clones are given a class, and other clones once, few, many or no size at all.

CDR3 DNA | CDR3 protein | J gene | V gene | clone size | D gene
TGTGCCAGCAGCGTCCGGGGGGTCTACGAGCAGTACTTC | CASSVRGVYEQYF | TRBJ2-7 | TRBV5-6 | few | TRBD2
TGTGCCAGCAGTCCCGAACTTGGCTATGGCTACACCTTC | CASSPELGYGYTF | TRBJ1-2 | TRBV3-1 | few | NA
TGCAGTTCCCAGGGGGTTCTCCCTAGCACAGATACGCAGTATTTT | CSSQGVLPSTDTQYF | TRBJ2-3 | TRBV20-1 | many | TRBD1
TGTGCCAGCAGCCCCGAGACAGGTCGGCAGCCCCAGCATTTT | CASSPETGRQPQHF | TRBJ1-5 | TRBV4-2 | few | NA
TGTGCCAGCAGCAAAGTTAGAACAGGGGGTTTCAATCAGCCCCAGCATTTT | CASSKVRTGGFNQPQHF | TRBJ1-5 | TRBV21-1 | NA | NA
TGTGCCAGCAAGTCCGGGACAGGCTCCTACGAGCAGTACTTC | CASKSGTGSYEQYF | TRBJ2-7 | TRBV12-3/TRBV12-4 | few | TRBD1
TGCAGTGCTAGAGAGCCTGACAGCGGGGGGACGAGATCGAACACCGGGGAGCTGTTTTTT | CSAREPDSGGTRSNTGELFF | TRBJ2-2 | TRBV20-1 | many | TRBD2
TGTGCCAGCAGCTTAGCCCCTGGGGGGGGAGATGGCTACACCTTC | CASSLAPGGGDGYTF | TRBJ1-2 | TRBV11-2 | few | NA
TGCAGCGTTGAAGGTAACCCCCGGACAGGGGGAGAGGAAGCTTTCTTT | CSVEGNPRTGGEEAFF | TRBJ1-1 | TRBV29-1 | NA | TRBD1
TGTGCCAGCAGCGTAGTCCCTAGCGGGGGGGACGAGCAGTTCTTC | CASSVVPSGGDEQFF | TRBJ2-1 | TRBV9 | many | TRBD2
TGTGCCAGCAGCTTAGCGAGCCTAGCTAACATTCAGTACTTC | CASSLASLANIQYF | TRBJ2-4 | TRBV7-2 | few | NA
TGTGCCAGCAGCCCACTCAACACCGGGGAGCTGTTTTTT | CASSPLNTGELFF | TRBJ2-2 | TRBV14 | many | NA
TGCAGTGCTATACGTCCGGGACATCGGGGTGAGCAGTTCTTC | CSAIRPGHRGEQFF | TRBJ2-1 | TRBV20-1 | many | NA
TGCGCCAGCAGCTGGATGGACAGGGGGGCAGAGACCCAGTACTTC | CASSWMDRGAETQYF | TRBJ2-5 | TRBV5-1 | NA | TRBD1
TGTGCCAGCAGTCAACGGCGGCAGCCCCAGCATTTT | CASSQRRQPQHF | TRBJ1-5 | TRBV28 | many | NA
TGTGCCAGCAGCTTAGCGAGGACAGGGACCCAGCCCCAGCATTTT | CASSLARTGTQPQHF | TRBJ1-5 | TRBV7-2 | few | TRBD1
TGTGCCAGCAGTCCACGGACTAGCGGGGACCTCACAGATACGCAGTATTTT | CASSPRTSGDLTDTQYF | TRBJ2-3 | TRBV28 | few | TRBD2
TGTGCCAGCAGCAAATGGAATCAAGAGACCCAGTACTTC | CASSKWNQETQYF | TRBJ2-5 | TRBV7-9 | many | NA
TGTGCCAGCAGTTCGGGGCACTATGGCTACACCTTC | CASSSGHYGYTF | TRBJ1-2 | TRBV6-2/TRBV6-3 | few | NA
TGTGCCAGCAGCTTCGGGGCACTTGAGACCCAGTACTTC | CASSFGALETQYF | TRBJ2-5 | TRBV7-2 | NA | NA
TGTGCCATCAGTGAACAGGGCCAAGAGACCCAGTACTTC | CAISEQGQETQYF | TRBJ2-5 | TRBV10-3 | NA | NA
TGTGCTAGTGGTTTGAAACAGGGGGGTGAGCAGTTCTTC | CASGLKQGGEQFF | TRBJ2-1 | TRBV12-5 | NA | TRBD1
TGTGCCAGCAGCTACCAGAGGGGCCGGGGGGAAGAGACCCAGTACTTC | CASSYQRGRGEETQYF | TRBJ2-5 | TRBV5-6 | NA | TRBD2
TGTGCCAGCAGCTTATCCCCCCTGGACCCAACCCCAGCTCTCTTT | CASSLSPLDPTPALF | TRBJ1-1 | TRBV7-3 | NA | NA
TGTGCCAGCAGAAAGCTAGCGGTTAGCAATCAGCCCCAGCATTTT | CASRKLAVSNQPQHF | TRBJ1-5 | TRBV6-1 | many | NA
TGTGCCAGCAGTTACTCGACGGCCCTGGGGGGGGAGCAGTTCTTC | CASSYSTALGGEQFF | TRBJ2-1 | TRBV6-5 | many | TRBD2
TGTGCCAGCAGTTTGAATCTAAAAGAGACCCAGTACTTC | CASSLNLKETQYF | TRBJ2-5 | TRBV12-3/TRBV12-4 | NA | NA
TGCGCCAGCAGCCAGGCTAAAAGGGGACCAAAACTGTTTTTT | CASSQAKRGPKLFF | TRBJ1-4 | TRBV4-3 | few | NA
TGTGCCAGCAGTTTATTGGGGGTGGACACTGAAGCTTTCTTT | CASSLLGVDTEAFF | TRBJ1-1 | TRBV28 | NA | NA
TGCAGTGCAAAGACTAGCGGGGGCTCCTACAATGAGCAGTTCTTC | CSAKTSGGSYNEQFF | TRBJ2-1 | TRBV20-1 | few | TRBD2
TGTGCCAGCAGTGTGGGACAGGATTCACCCCTCCACTTT | CASSVGQDSPLHF | TRBJ1-6 | TRBV2 | few | TRBD1
TGTGCCAGCGGAAGACAGGGTTGGAATGAGCAGTTCTTC | CASGRQGWNEQFF | TRBJ2-1 | TRBV6-2/TRBV6-3 | many | TRBD1
TGTGCCAGCAAGGTCGTTTGGTCCGCCCCCGGGGAGCTGTTTTTT | CASKVVWSAPGELFF | TRBJ2-2 | TRBV27 | NA | NA
TGTGCCAGCAGCTTGGAGGACAGGGGGAACTACAATGAGCAGTTCTTC | CASSLEDRGNYNEQFF | TRBJ2-1 | TRBV5-5 | many | TRBD1
TGCAGCGCTGCCCCGGACAGGGGGCATGGCTACACCTTC | CSAAPDRGHGYTF | TRBJ1-2 | TRBV29-1 | few | TRBD1
TGTGCCACCAGCAAAATGGGAACGGACGGCTATGGCTACACCTTC | CATSKMGTDGYGYTF | TRBJ1-2 | TRBV15 | NA | NA
TGTGCCAGCAGCCCGCGGGAGGCGTACGAGCAGTACTTC | CASSPREAYEQYF | TRBJ2-7 | TRBV9 | many | TRBD2